This is a list of T cell receptor beta chains from one sample in a study of blood T cells in healthy people across ages. TCRdb reanalysed the 5' RACE reads using MiXCR and keeps one entry per CDR3 protein. The profile shows more than 650,000 distinct CDR3 sequences, 22% of them singletons. Source material: blood. The source of these receptors is a man aged 65-85 years in good health. The CDR3 runs from the conserved cysteine through the conserved F or W. D genes are given only for firm matches.

d_call	v_call	j_call	cdr3_aa
.	TRBV14	TRBJ2-5	CASSLGATSKETQYF
.	TRBV12-3/TRBV12-4	TRBJ1-2	CASSRQLPNYGYTF
TRBD2	TRBV5-1	TRBJ2-7	CASSLVLAGVTYEQYF
.	TRBV2	TRBJ1-4	CASNKWDEDEKLFF
.	TRBV29-1	TRBJ2-5	CSATRDIQETQYF
TRBD2	TRBV5-6	TRBJ2-5	CASGRGGQETQYF
.	TRBV28	TRBJ2-5	CASNLQETQYF
.	TRBV29-1	TRBJ2-1	CSVGHPDSPYNEQFF
TRBD2	TRBV7-2	TRBJ2-5	CASSSPGLAGGKETQYF
.	TRBV6-6	TRBJ1-2	CASSLVEESYTF
TRBD2	TRBV6-5	TRBJ2-3	CASSYSAGLAGYTQYF
TRBD2	TRBV2	TRBJ2-1	CAIPVLAASLDEQFF
.	TRBV12-3/TRBV12-4	TRBJ2-7	CASSFRRERGSEQYF
TRBD1	TRBV4-3	TRBJ1-2	CASSQDSDRGYGYTF
.	TRBV5-1	.	CASSLGAGHHEQYF
.	TRBV12-3/TRBV12-4	TRBJ2-7	CASSLSPGRRSSYEQYF
.	TRBV28	TRBJ2-7	CASSSSRVTRYEQYF
.	TRBV27	TRBJ1-1	CASSFNGGRTEAFF
.	TRBV24-1	TRBJ1-2	CATSSIPGGYTF
TRBD1	TRBV18	TRBJ2-7	CASSPGQGVNYEQYF